This T cell receptor (beta chain) was observed in a study of identical twins listed by TCRdb under 2016. Context from the whole study: The study deep-sequenced TCR alpha and beta repertoires from monozygotic twins, unrelated adults of various ages and cord blood to test whether fetal clonotypes persist. To rule out contamination, replicate twin experiments were performed at different times with different library preparation protocols.

Details on this clonotype: Its antigen specificity is not known. Base qualities are not recorded, but no much larger clone differs from it by a single base.

V lost 4 bases and J lost 4 bases; the stretch between them is 15 bases long. CDR3 length: 15 amino acids, cysteine to phenylalanine. Only the CDR3 region is kept as DNA, spanning 45 bases read in frame from base 1. The germline V gene supplies CDR1 MDHEN and CDR2 SYDVKM. Paper-wide results and their limitations: Invariant T cells such as MAIT and iNKT could partly confound zero-insertion analyses, though diverse VJ usage argued against this for most clonotypes. Because the same donors could not be followed over many years, the conclusions depended on cross-sectional statistical analysis. The excess sharing between twins in beta out-of-frame sequences was weaker because fewer shared sequences reduced the signal-to-noise ratio. Abundant cord blood beta clonotypes carried fewer insertions; young adult naive repertoires showed a weaker similar trend, while memory repertoires showed none. Compared with coincidental sharing between unrelated individuals, out-of-frame TCR alpha sequences shared between twins had an excess of sequences with low generation probability. In monozygotic twins, out-of-frame TCR alpha sharing was systematically underestimated by recombination models, although the models agreed with sharing between unrelated individuals.

All donors were healthy Caucasians. Three pairs of female monozygotic twins, all aged about 18 to 30 years, made up the twin cohort. Positive isolation kits from Invitrogen were used to isolate the CD4+ and CD8+ T cell populations. Library creation used 5' RACE. The sequencing machine was an Illumina HiSeq 2000. Template switching added a universal primer binding site, and the final cDNA carried a unique molecular identifier that allowed TCR cDNA molecules to be counted accurately. First-strand cDNA for TCR alpha and beta chains was synthesized from specific primers in the conserved constant-segment region. To control for contamination, every cDNA library was double barcoded, receiving both a SMART-Mk sample barcode and Illumina barcodes. TruSeq adapter sequences and Illumina sample barcodes were added in two successive PCR steps. The Illumina HiSeq platform was used with custom primers to sequence TCR alpha and beta cDNA libraries. The authors processed their data as follows. Raw reads were processed with MiGEC to extract unique molecular identifiers, and MiXCR was used to determine CDR3 positions. For each individual, recombination models were inferred using an EM algorithm with the repgenHMM and IGoR tools. Shared clonotype analysis was performed with the tcR package in R, normalizing sharing by the product of cloneset sizes. Out-of-frame nonproductive sequences were analyzed to study raw recombination free of thymic and clonal selection effects. The public reads were quality trimmed at Q25 with fastp and then assembled into clones with MiXCR by TCRdb, keeping productive beta chains. Entries that share a CDR3 protein sequence are merged under the most common genes and DNA. The V and J calls were not made by the authors but by TCRdb's processing. This sample comprises around 550,000 distinct CDR3 sequences, approximately 14% of them detected only once. The top ten hold roughly 0.44% of the sample.

Separately, the same data were catalogued under a study of yellow fever vaccine responses in identical twins. From that second study: According to the authors, the vaccine-induced T cell response in identical twins seemed to be partly convergent and partly specific to each individual. The study precisely tracked vaccine-responding T cell clones in identical twins.

Sequencing was done on a sample of CD4+ T cells sorted from blood. The rearranged segments are TRBV28 and TRBJ2-3, with a tentative D gene TRBD1 over 5 matching bases. The receptor comes from a young woman in good health. The CDR3 has the sequence CASSWAGLGADTQYF. The nucleotide sequence is given as TGTGCCAGCAGTTGGGCAGGGTTGGGTGCAGATACGCAGTATTTT.